This TCR beta chain came from a study of shared clonotypes between healthy human individuals. General study results and limits: Naive subsets typically showed greater estimated richness than memory subsets.

Terminally differentiated effector memory CD45RA+ cells were excluded by CCR7 positive selection of CD45RO-negative cells. The repertoire was sequenced with immunoSEQ multiplex PCR; TCRdb's copy has only in-frame clones and lacks some. The sample holds about 2.1 million clones, 90% to 95% seen once. This clone was recorded once. Its specificity is unknown. The source is a man in his late teens or twenties in good health. Some clones in this sample may be carry-over from other donors' samples. Sequencing input: naive CD8+ T cells from PBMCs.

The DNA of the CDR3 is TGTGCCAGCAGCCAAGATCCGTCGGAGACCCAGTACTTC. As protein: CASSQDPSETQYF. The rearrangement uses TRBV14 and TRBJ2-5, with D unclear. There are 13 residues in the CDR3. Deletions cut 0 bases from V and 5 bases from J, with 7 bases between. In germline, CDR1 is SGHDN, CDR2 FVKESK.